This T cell receptor beta chain was recorded in a study of long-term antiretroviral therapy in people with HIV. The study, taken as a whole, reports: The data indicate that diversity increased after ART but remained below transplant donor controls.

The germline V gene encodes CDR1 KGHSH and CDR2 LQKENI. The CDR3 loop spans 14 amino acids. V lost 4 bases to trimming and J lost 1 base; unmatched junction nucleotides: 1. About this clone itself: The antigen is not known.

The libraries were made with immunoSEQ v3.0 at survey level. The assay was immunoSEQ multiplex PCR, and TCRdb's table has in-frame clones only and misses some. This table has tens of thousands of clones, around four fifths appearing once. The sample here was unsorted PBMCs, taken 0.4 years after starting antiretroviral therapy. The origin of this receptor is a man aged 50 or older with HIV. The chain links TRBV18 to TRBJ1-1; TRBD1 aligns across 9 bases. CDR3 amino acids: CASSRDRANTEAFF. The CDR3 DNA reads as TGTGCCAGCTCACGGGACAGGGCGAACACTGAAGCTTTCTTT.